This T cell receptor beta chain emerged from a study of shared clonotypes between healthy human individuals. Looked up from germline, CDR1 is MNHEY and CDR2 is SMNVEV (reference sequence). CDR3 length equals 16 residues. V dropped 4 bases and J dropped 9; count of bases not matched to a gene: 8. TCRdb's copy holds only in-frame clones and misses some; the assay was immunoSEQ multiplex PCR. In the table there are about 2.4 million clones, around nine tenths of which are singletons. The sample taken for sequencing was naive CD4+ T cells sorted from blood. Subset in this sample: CD45RA+ positively selected. The receptor's source is a man aged 18-30 years in good health. The V call is TRBV27, the J call TRBJ2-2; 13 nucleotides agree with TRBD2. CDR3 protein: CASSSWGLAGFRELFF. Written as DNA, the CDR3 is TGTGCCAGCAGTTCGTGGGGACTAGCGGGATTCCGGGAGCTGTTTTTT.